The 8 T cell receptor beta chains below come from one sample, sequenced in a study of blood T cell repertoires in COVID-19. Some clones are missing from TCRdb's copy, which holds only in-frame ones; the method was immunoSEQ multiplex PCR. The top ten hold almost 6.5% of the sample, which has 110,000 to 150,000 clones, about four fifths seen once. The sequencing sample was made of peripheral blood. These receptors came from a human donor in a cohort sampled during active COVID-19.

The chain employs TRBV27 and TRBJ2-1; 7 bases agree with TRBD2. The CDR3 consists of 13 residues. V lost 0 bases, J lost 8 bases, and 1 base stayed unmatched. Germline V gene lookup returns CDR1 MNHEY and CDR2 SMNVEV (reference sequence). CDR3 protein: CASSLSGRDEQFF. Written as DNA, the CDR3 is TGTGCCAGCAGTTTATCAGGGAGGGATGAGCAGTTCTTC.

This clone was detected only a few times. In DNA, the CDR3 is TGTGCCAGCAGCCCAGAGACAGGGGCCGCCTGGGGCACTGAAGCTTTCTTT. Encoded protein: CASSPETGAAWGTEAFF. The chain links TRBV7-8 to TRBJ1-1; TRBD1 aligns across 8 bases. From germline, CDR1 is SGHVS and CDR2 FQNEAQ. The CDR3 has 17 residues. V trimming: 5 bases; J trimming: 4 bases; junction bases outside the gene matches: 15.

The chain links TRBV9 to TRBJ1-4, with D maybe TRBD1 (5 bases). V shed 3 bases and J shed 8 bases, with 14 bases lying between them. Germline V gene lookup returns CDR1 SGDLS and CDR2 YYNGEE. This CDR3 is built from 14 residues. The CDR3 sequence is CASSAYPDTEKLFF. The CDR3, as DNA: TGTGCCAGCAGCGCTTATCCGGACACCGAAAAACTGTTTTTT. Full variable domain (remainder filled in from reference TRBV9 and TRBJ1-4): DSGVTQTPKHLITATGQRVTLRCSPRSGDLSVYWYQQSLDQGLQFLIQYYNGEERAKGNILERFSAQQFPDLHSELNLSSLELGDSALYFCASSAYPDTEKLFFGSGTQLSVL.

V and J are TRBV11-2 and TRBJ2-1, with 8 bases lining up with TRBD2. Unmatched junction bases numbered 6, after V lost 5 bases and J lost 0 bases. The CDR3 consists of 16 residues. Germline V lookup: CDR1 SGHAT, CDR2 FQNNGV. In nucleotides, the CDR3 is TGTGCCAGCAGCCAGCCGGGGGGGAGCTCCTACAATGAGCAGTTCTTC. Encoded protein: CASSQPGGSSYNEQFF.

V usage is TRBV18 and J usage is TRBJ1-4; TRBD1 matches at 8 bases. The CDR3 sequence is 16 residues long. Per the germline V gene, CDR1 is KGHSH and CDR2 is LQKENI. After removal of 3 bases from V and 2 bases from J, the junction contained 5 bases not matched to a gene. The CDR3 DNA reads as TGTGCCAGCTCACCGCAAACAGGGGGTACTAATGAAAAACTGTTTTTT. This encodes CASSPQTGGTNEKLFF. The full variable domain, rest sourced from reference TRBV18 and TRBJ1-4, is NAGVMQNPRHLVRRRGQEARLRCSPMKGHSHVYWYRQLPEEGLKFMVYLQKENIIDESGMPKERFSAEFPKEGPSILRIQQVVRGDSAAYFCASSPQTGGTNEKLFFGSGTQLSVL.

This sequence joins TRBV11-2 and TRBJ2-7; possibly TRBD2 for D (6 bases). There are 15 residues in the CDR3. Germline V gene sequence: CDR1 SGHAT, CDR2 FQNNGV. Trimming removed 5 bases from V and 3 bases from J, with 17 bases in between. CDR3 in amino acids: CASSQTREPVYEQYF. CDR3 sequence (DNA): TGTGCCAGCAGCCAAACTCGGGAGCCAGTCTACGAGCAGTACTTC.

The V and J genes are TRBV15 and TRBJ1-1; the D is unclear. The CDR3 spans 16 residues. V lost 0 bases to trimming and J lost 2 bases, with 13 bases between them. Germline V lookup: CDR1 LNHNV, CDR2 YYDKDF (reference sequence). The CDR3 region has the DNA TGTGCCACCAGCAGAGAGATCGGGTCCTTCAACACTGAAGCTTTCTTT. Translated, it gives CATSREIGSFNTEAFF.

The V call is TRBV6-6, the J call TRBJ2-7; D possibly corresponds to TRBD2 (5 bases). Germline V CDR1 and CDR2: MNHNY, SVGAGI (reference sequence). The CDR3 spans 12 residues. V lost 5 bases to trimming and J lost 2 bases, with 7 bases between them. The CDR3 spells CASSSGAYEQYF. The CDR3 coding sequence is TGTGCCAGCAGTAGCGGAGCCTACGAGCAGTACTTC.